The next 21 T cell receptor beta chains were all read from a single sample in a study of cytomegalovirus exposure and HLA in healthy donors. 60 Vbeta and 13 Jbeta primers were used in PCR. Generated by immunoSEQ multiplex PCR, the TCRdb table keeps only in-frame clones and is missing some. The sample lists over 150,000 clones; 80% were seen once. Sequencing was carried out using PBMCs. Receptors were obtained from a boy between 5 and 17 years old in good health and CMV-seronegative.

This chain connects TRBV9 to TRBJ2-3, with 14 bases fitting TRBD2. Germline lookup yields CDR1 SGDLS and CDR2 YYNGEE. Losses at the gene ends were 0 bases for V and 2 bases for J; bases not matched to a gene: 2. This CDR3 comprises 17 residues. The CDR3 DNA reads TGTGCCAGCAGCGTAGGGACTAGCGGGGGGCCCACAGATACGCAGTATTTT. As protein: CASSVGTSGGPTDTQYF. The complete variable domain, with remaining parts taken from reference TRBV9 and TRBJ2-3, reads DSGVTQTPKHLITATGQRVTLRCSPRSGDLSVYWYQQSLDQGLQFLIQYYNGEERAKGNILERFSAQQFPDLHSELNLSSLELGDSALYFCASSVGTSGGPTDTQYFGPGTRLTVL.

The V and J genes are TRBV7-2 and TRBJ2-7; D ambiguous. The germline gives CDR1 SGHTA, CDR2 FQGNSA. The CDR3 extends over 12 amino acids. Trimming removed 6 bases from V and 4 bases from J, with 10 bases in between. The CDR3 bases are TGTGCCAGCAGTCGCGGTTCTTACGAGCAGTACTTC. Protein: CASSRGSYEQYF. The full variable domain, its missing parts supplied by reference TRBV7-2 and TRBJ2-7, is GAGVSQSPSNKVTEKGKDVELRCDPISGHTALYWYRQSLGQGLEFLIYFQGNSAPDKSGLPSDRFSAERTGGSVSTLTIQRTQQEDSAVYLCASSRGSYEQYFGPGTRLTVT.

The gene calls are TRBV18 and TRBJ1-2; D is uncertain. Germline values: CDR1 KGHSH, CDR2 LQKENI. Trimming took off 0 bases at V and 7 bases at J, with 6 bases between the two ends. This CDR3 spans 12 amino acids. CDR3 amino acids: CASSPPRSGYTF. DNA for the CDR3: TGTGCCAGCTCACCACCGAGGAGTGGCTACACCTTC.

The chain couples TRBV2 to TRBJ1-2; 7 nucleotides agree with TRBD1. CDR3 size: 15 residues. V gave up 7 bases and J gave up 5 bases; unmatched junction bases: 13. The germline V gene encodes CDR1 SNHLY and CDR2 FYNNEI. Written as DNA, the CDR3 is TGTGCCAGCAACCGGGACAGAGGCTCGGGGTATGGCTACACCTTC. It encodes CASNRDRGSGYGYTF.

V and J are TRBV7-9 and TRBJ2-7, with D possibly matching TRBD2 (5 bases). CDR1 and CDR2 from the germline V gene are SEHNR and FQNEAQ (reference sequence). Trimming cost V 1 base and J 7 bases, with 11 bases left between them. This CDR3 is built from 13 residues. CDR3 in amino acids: CASSLVTSGEQYF. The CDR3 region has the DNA TGTGCCAGCAGCTTAGTAACCTCGGGGGAGCAGTACTTC.

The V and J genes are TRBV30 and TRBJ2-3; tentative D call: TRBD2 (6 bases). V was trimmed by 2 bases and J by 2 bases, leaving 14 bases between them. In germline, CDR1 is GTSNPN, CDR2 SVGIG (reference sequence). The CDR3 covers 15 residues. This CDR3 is CAWSFQRVITDTQYF. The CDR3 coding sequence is TGTGCCTGGAGTTTCCAGCGGGTGATCACAGATACGCAGTATTTT.

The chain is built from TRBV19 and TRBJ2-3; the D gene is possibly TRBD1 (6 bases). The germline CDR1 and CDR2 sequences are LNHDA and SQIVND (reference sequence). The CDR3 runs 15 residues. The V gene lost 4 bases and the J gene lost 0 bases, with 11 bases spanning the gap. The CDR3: CASSNRDPSTDTQYF. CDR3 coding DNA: TGTGCCAGTAGTAACAGGGACCCTAGCACAGATACGCAGTATTTT.

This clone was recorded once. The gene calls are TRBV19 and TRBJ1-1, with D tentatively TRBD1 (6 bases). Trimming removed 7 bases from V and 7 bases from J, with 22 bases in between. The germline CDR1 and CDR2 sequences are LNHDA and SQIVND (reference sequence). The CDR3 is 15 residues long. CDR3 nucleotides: TGTGCCAGTACCCCGTTTTTTACAGGGCAAAATGAAGCTTTCTTT. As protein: CASTPFFTGQNEAFF.

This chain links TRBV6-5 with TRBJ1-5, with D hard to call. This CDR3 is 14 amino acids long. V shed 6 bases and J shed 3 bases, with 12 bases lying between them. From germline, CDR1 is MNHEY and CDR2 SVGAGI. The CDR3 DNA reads TGTGCCAGCAGCCGGAAAGGACTCAATCAGCCCCAGCATTTT. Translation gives CASSRKGLNQPQHF.

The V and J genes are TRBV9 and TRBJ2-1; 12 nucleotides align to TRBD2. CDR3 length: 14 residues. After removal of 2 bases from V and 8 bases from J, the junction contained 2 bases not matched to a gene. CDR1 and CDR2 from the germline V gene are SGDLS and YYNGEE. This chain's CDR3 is CASSVASGRDEQFF. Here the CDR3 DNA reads TGTGCCAGCAGCGTGGCTAGCGGGAGGGATGAGCAGTTCTTC.

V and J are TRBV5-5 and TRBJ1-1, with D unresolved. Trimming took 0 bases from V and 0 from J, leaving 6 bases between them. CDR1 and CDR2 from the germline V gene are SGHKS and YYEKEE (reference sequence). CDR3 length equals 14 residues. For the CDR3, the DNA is TGTGCCAGCAGCTTGGGCATAGTGAACACTGAAGCTTTCTTT. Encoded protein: CASSLGIVNTEAFF.

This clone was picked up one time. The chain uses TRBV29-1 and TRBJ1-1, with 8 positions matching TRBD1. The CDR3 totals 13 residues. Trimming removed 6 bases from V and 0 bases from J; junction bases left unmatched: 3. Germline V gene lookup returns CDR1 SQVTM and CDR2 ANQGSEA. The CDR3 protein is CSVQGVMNTEAFF. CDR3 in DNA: TGCAGCGTACAGGGGGTTATGAACACTGAAGCTTTCTTT.

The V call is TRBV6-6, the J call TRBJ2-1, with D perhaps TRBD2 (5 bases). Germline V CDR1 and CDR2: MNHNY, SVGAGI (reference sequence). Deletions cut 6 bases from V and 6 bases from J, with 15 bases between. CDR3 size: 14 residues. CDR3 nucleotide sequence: TGTGCCAGCAGCCACGAGGGCCGTGGCAATGAGCAGTTCTTC. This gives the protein CASSHEGRGNEQFF.

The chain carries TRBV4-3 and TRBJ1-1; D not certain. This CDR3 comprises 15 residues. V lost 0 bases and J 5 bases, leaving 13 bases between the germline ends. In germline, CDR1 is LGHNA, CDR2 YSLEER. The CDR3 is CASSQDERLRTEAFF. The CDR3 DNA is TGCGCCAGCAGCCAAGATGAGCGCTTGAGGACTGAAGCTTTCTTT.

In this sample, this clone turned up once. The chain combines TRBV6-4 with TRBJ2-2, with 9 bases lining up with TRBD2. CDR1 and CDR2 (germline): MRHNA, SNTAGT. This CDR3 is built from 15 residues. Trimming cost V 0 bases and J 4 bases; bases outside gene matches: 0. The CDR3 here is CASSDSTSGTGELFF. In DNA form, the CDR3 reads TGTGCCAGCAGTGACTCGACTAGCGGCACCGGGGAGCTGTTTTTT.

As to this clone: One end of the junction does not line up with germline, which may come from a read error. The chain's CDR3 is CASSISTGTGVPGELFF. The CDR3 DNA reads TGTGCCAGCAGTATATCGACCGGGACAGGCGTACCCGGGGAGCTGTTTTTT. This chain uses TRBV27 with TRBJ2-2; 8 nucleotides match TRBD1. Germline CDR1 is MNHEY and CDR2 is SMNVEV (reference sequence). The CDR3 consists of 17 residues.

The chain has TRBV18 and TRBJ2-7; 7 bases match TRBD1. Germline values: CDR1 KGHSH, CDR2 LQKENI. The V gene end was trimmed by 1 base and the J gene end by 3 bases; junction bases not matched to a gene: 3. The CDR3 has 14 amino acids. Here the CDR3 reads CASSPQGAGYEQYF. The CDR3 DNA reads TGTGCCAGCTCACCACAGGGGGCAGGCTACGAGCAGTACTTC.

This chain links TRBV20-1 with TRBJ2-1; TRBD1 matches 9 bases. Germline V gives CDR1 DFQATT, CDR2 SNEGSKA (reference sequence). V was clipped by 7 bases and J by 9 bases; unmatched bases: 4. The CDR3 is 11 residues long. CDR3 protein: CSGNRGLEQFF. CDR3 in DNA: TGCAGTGGTAACAGGGGGCTTGAGCAGTTCTTC.

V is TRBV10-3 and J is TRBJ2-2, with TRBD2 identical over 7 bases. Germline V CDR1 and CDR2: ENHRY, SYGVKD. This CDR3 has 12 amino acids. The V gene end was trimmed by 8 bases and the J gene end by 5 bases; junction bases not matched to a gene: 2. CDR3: CAIGEGTGELFF. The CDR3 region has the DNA TGTGCCATCGGGGAGGGGACCGGGGAGCTGTTTTTT.

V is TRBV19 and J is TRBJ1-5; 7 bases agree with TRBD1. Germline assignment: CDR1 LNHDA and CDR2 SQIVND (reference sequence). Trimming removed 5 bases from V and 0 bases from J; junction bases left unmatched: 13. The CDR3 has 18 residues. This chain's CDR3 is CASSLSTAGTASNQPQHF. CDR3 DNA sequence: TGTGCCAGTAGTCTGTCGACCGCCGGGACAGCTAGCAATCAGCCCCAGCATTTT.

The CDR3 region has the DNA TGTGCCAGCAGCTCCCGAGGGAGCCTCACCGGGGAGCTGTTTTTT. As protein: CASSSRGSLTGELFF. The chain couples TRBV13 to TRBJ2-2; possible D gene TRBD2, 5 bases. V was shortened by 4 bases and J by 4 bases, with 13 bases between the two germline ends. The CDR3 has 15 amino acids. Germline loops: CDR1 PRHDT, CDR2 FYEKMQ (reference sequence).